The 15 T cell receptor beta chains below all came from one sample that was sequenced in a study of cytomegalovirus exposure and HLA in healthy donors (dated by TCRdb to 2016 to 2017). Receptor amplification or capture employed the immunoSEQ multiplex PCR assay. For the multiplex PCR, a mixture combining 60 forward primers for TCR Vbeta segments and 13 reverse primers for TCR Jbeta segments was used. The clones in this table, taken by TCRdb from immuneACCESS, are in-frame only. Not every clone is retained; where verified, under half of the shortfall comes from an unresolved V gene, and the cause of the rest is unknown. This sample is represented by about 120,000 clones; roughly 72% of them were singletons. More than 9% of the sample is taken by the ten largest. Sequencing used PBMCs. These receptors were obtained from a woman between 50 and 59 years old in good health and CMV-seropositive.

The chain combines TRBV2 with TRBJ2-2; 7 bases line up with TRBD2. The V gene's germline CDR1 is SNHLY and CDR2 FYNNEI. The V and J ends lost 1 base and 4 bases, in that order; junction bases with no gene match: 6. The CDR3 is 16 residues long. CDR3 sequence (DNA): TGTGCCAGCAGTGAAGAACGGTCGGGGGGCACCGGGGAGCTGTTTTTT. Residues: CASSEERSGGTGELFF.

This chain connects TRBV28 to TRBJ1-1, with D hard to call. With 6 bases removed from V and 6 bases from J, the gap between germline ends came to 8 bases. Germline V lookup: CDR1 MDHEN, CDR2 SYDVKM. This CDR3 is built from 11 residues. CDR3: CASREGSEAFF. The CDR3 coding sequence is TGTGCCAGCAGAGAGGGTTCTGAAGCTTTCTTT. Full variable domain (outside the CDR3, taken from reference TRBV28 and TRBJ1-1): DVKVTQSSRYLVKRTGEKVFLECVQDMDHENMFWYRQDPGLGLRLIYFSYDVKMKEKGDIPEGYSVSREKKERFSLILESASTNQTSMYLCASREGSEAFFGQGTRLTVV.

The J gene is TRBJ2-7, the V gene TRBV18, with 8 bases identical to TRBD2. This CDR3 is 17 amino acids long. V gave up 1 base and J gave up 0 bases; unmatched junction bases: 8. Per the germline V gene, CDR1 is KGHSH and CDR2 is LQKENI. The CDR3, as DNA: TGTGCCAGCTCACCACAACCACTAGCGGTTAGCTCCTACGAGCAGTACTTC. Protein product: CASSPQPLAVSSYEQYF.

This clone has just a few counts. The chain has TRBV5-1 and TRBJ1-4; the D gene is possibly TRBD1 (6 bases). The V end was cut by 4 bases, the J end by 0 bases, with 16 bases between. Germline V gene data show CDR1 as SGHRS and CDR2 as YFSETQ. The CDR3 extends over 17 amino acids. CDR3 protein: CASSQGTLLATNEKLFF. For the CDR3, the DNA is TGCGCCAGCAGCCAAGGGACACTCCTTGCAACTAATGAAAAACTGTTTTTT.

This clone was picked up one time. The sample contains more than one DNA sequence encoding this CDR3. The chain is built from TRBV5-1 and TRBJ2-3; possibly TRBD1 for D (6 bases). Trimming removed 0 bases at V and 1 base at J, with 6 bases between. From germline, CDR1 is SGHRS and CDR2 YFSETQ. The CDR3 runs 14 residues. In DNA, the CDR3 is TGCGCCAGCAGCTTGGCAGGGGGCACAGATACGCAGTATTTT. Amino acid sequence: CASSLAGGTDTQYF.

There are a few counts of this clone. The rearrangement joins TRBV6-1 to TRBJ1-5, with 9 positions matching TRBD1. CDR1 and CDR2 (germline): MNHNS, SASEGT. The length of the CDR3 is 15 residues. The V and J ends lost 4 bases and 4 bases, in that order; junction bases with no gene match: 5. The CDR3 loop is CASSGGQGWNQPQHF. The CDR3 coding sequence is TGTGCCAGCAGTGGGGGACAGGGATGGAATCAGCCCCAGCATTTT.

CDR3 bases: TGTGCCAGCAGCTCCCGACTAGCGGGGGAAACAGATACGCAGTATTTT. Protein: CASSSRLAGETDTQYF. The chain links TRBV7-9 to TRBJ2-3; 12 nucleotides align to TRBD2. J was trimmed by 3 bases and V by 4 bases; bases with no gene match: 5. CDR3 length: 16 residues. In germline, CDR1 is SEHNR, CDR2 FQNEAQ (reference sequence). Full variable domain (rest looked up from reference TRBV7-9 and TRBJ2-3): DTGVSQNPRHKITKRGQNVTFRCDPISEHNRLYWYRQTLGQGPEFLTYFQNEAQLEKSRLLSDRFSAERPKGSFSTLEIQRTEQGDSAMYLCASSSRLAGETDTQYFGPGTRLTVL.

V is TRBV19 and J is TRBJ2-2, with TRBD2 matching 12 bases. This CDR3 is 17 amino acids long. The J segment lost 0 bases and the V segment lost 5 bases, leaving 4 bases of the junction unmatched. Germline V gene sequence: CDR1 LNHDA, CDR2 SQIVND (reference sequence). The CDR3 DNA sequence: TGTGCCAGTAGTCGCGGACTAGCGGGACCGAACACCGGGGAGCTGTTTTTT. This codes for CASSRGLAGPNTGELFF.

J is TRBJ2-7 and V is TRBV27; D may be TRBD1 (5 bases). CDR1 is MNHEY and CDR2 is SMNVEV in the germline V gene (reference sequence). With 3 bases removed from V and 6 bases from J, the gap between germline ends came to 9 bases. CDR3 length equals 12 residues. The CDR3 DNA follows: TGTGCCAGCAGTTTTACAGGCGCCGAGCAGTACTTC. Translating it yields CASSFTGAEQYF.

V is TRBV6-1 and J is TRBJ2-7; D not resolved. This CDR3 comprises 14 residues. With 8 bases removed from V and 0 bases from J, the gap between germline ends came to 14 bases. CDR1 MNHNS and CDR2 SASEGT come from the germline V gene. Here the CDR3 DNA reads TGTGCCAGCGCCTCTAGAGATAGCTCCTACGAGCAGTACTTC. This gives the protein CASASRDSSYEQYF.

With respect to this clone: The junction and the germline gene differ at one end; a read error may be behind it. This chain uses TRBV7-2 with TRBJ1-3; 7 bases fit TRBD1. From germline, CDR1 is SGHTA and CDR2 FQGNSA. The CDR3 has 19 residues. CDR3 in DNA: TGTGCCGGCAGCTCTTATACGACAGGGCCGGCGAAGACTGGAAACACCATATATTTT. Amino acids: CAGSSYTTGPAKTGNTIYF.

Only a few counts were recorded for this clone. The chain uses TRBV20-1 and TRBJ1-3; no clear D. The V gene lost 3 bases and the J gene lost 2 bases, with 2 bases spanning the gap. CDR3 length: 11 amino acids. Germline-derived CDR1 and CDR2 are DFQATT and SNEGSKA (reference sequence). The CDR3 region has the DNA TGCAGTGCTAGCGCTGGAAACACCATATATTTT. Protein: CSASAGNTIYF.

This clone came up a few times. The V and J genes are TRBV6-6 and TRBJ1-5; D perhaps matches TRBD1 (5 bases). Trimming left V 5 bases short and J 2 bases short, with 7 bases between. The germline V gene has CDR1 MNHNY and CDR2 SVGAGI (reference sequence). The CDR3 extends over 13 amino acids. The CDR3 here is CASSQGGNQPQHF. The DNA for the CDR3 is TGTGCCAGCAGTCAAGGGGGCAATCAGCCCCAGCATTTT.

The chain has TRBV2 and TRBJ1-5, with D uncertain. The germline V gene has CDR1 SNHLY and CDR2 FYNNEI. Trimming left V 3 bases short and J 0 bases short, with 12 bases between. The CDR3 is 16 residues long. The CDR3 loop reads CASSDWKTYSNQPQHF. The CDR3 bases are TGTGCCAGCAGTGATTGGAAGACTTATAGCAATCAGCCCCAGCATTTT.

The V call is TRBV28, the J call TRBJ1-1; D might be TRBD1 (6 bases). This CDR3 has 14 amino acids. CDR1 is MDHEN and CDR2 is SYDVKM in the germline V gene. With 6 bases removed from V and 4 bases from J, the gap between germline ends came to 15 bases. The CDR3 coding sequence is TGTGCCAGCAGCCTGGTTCGACAGGCCACTGAAGCTTTCTTT. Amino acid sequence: CASSLVRQATEAFF. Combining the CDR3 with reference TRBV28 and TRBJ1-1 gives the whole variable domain DVKVTQSSRYLVKRTGEKVFLECVQDMDHENMFWYRQDPGLGLRLIYFSYDVKMKEKGDIPEGYSVSREKKERFSLILESASTNQTSMYLCASSLVRQATEAFFGQGTRLTVV.